The clone carrying this TCR beta chain was counted a few times. The data derive from a study of Graves' ophthalmopathy and Graves' hyperthyroidism. RNA transcripts were the source from which TCR beta CDR3 regions were amplified. The first-round RT-PCR employed HTBI primers together with the Qiagen OneStep RT-PCR kit. A multiplex PCR was then performed as the second round. TCRdb reprocessed the multiplex PCR reads via MiXCR and lists one record per CDR3 protein. The table lists hundreds of thousands of distinct CDR3 sequences, 20% to 25% of them singletons. The origin of this receptor is a woman aged 18-35 years with stable Graves' hyperthyroidism. Some clones in this sample may be carry-over from other donors' samples. Specimen: peripheral blood.

The CDR3 DNA is TGTGCCAGTACCTCTACTGGAAACACCATATATTTT. It yields the protein CASTSTGNTIYF. The chain joins TRBV19 to TRBJ1-3; D is unclear. Germline CDR1 LNHDA, CDR2 SQIVND (reference sequence). Trimming removed 7 bases at V and 2 bases at J, with 6 bases between. The CDR3 extends over 12 amino acids.